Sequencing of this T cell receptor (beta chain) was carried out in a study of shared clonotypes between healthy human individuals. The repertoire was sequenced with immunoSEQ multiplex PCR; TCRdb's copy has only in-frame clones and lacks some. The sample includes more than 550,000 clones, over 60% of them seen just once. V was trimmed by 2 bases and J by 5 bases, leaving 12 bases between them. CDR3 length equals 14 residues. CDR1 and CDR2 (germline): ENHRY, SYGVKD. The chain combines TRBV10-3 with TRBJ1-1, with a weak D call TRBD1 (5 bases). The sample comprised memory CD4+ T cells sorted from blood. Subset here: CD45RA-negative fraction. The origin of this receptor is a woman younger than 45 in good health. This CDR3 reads CAISERGVGTEAFF. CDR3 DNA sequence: TGTGCCATCAGTGAGAGGGGTGTGGGGACTGAAGCTTTCTTT.